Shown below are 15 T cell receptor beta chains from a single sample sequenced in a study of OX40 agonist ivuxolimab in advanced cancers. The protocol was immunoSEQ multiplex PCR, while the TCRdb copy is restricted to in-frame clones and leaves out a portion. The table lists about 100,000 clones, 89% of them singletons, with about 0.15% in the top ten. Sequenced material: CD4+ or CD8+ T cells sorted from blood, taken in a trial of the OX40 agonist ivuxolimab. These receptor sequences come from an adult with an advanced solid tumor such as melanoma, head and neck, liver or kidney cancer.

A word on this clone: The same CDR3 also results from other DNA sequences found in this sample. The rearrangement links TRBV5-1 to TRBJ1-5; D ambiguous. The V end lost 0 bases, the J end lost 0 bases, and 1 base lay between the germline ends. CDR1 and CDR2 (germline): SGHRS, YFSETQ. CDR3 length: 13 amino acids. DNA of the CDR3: TGCGCCAGCAGCTTGGGTAGCAATCAGCCCCAGCATTTT. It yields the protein CASSLGSNQPQHF. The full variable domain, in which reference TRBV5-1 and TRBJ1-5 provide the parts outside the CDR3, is KAGVTQTPRYLIKTRGQQVTLSCSPISGHRSVSWYQQTPGQGLQFLFEYFSETQRNKGNFPGRFSGRQFSNSRSEMNVSTLELGDSALYLCASSLGSNQPQHFGDGTRLSIL.

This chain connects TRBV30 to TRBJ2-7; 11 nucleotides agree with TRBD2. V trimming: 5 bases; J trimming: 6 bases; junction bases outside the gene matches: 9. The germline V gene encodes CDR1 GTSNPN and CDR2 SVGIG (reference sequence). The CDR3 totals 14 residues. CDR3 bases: TGTGCCTGGGGACACCTAGCGGGAGGTGGCGAGCAGTACTTC. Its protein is CAWGHLAGGGEQYF.

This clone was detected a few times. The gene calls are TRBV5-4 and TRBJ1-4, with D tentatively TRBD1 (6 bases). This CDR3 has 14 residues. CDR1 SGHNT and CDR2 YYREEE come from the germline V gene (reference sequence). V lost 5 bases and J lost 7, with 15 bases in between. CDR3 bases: TGTGCCAGCAGACACAGGGAAAAGGGTGAAAAACTGTTTTTT. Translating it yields CASRHREKGEKLFF.

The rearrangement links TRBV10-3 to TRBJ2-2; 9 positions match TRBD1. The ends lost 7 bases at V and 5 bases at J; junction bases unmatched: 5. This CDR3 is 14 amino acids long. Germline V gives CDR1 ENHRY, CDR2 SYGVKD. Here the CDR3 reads CAITPGQGTGELFF. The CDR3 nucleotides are TGTGCCATCACCCCGGGACAGGGAACCGGGGAGCTGTTTTTT.

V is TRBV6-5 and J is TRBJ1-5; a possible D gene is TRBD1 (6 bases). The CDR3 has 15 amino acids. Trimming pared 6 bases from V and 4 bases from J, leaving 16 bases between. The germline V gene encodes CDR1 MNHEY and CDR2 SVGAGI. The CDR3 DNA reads TGTGCCAGCAGACTACAGGGACTTAGGAATCAGCCCCAGCATTTT. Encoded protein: CASRLQGLRNQPQHF.

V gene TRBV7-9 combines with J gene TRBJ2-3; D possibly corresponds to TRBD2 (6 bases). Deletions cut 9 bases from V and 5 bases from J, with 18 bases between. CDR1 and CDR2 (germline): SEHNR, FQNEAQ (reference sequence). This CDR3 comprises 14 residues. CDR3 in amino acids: CASISSGHGDTQYF. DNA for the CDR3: TGTGCCAGTATCAGTAGCGGACACGGAGATACGCAGTATTTT.

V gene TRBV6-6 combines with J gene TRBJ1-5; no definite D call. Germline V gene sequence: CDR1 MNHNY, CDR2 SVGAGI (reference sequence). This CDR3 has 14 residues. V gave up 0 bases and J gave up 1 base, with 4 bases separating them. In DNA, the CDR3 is TGTGCCAGCAGTTACTCGGGAAGCAATCAGCCCCAGCATTTT. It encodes CASSYSGSNQPQHF.

The CDR3 DNA sequence: TGCGCCAGCAGCCAAGATCTTTCGGGGGGCCTTGCAACTAATGAAAAACTGTTTTTT. Its protein is CASSQDLSGGLATNEKLFF. The rearrangement uses TRBV4-1 and TRBJ1-4; possibly TRBD1 for D (6 bases). The CDR3 has 19 amino acids. CDR1 and CDR2 (germline): MGHRA, YSYEKL. Trimming left V 0 bases short and J 0 bases short, with 17 bases between.

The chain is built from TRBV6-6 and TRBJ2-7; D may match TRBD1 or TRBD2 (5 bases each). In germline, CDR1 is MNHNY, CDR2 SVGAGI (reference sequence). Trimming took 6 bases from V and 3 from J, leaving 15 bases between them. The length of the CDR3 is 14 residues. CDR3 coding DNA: TGTGCCAGCAGCCCTAGCAGGGCGGGCTACGAGCAGTACTTC. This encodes CASSPSRAGYEQYF.

The CDR3: CASSLTDRMNTEAFF. The CDR3 nucleotides read TGTGCCAGCAGCTTGACGGATCGAATGAACACTGAAGCTTTCTTT. This chain links TRBV5-8 with TRBJ1-1; D remains unclear. The CDR3 runs 15 residues. The germline CDR1 and CDR2 sequences are SGHTS and YDEGEE. The ends were cut back, 1 base at V and 0 bases at J, with 10 bases in the middle.

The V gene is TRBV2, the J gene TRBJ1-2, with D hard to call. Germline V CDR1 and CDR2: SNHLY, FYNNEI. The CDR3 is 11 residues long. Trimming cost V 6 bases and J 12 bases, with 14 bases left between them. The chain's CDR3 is CASRASTIDTF. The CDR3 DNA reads TGTGCCAGCAGGGCCTCGACGATAGACACCTTC.

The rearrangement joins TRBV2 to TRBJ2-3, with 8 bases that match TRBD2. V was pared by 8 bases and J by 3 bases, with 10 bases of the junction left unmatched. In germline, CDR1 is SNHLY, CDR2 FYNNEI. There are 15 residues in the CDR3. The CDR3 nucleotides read TGTGCCAGCTCCCCGGAGGCGGGAGGAACAGATACGCAGTATTTT. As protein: CASSPEAGGTDTQYF.

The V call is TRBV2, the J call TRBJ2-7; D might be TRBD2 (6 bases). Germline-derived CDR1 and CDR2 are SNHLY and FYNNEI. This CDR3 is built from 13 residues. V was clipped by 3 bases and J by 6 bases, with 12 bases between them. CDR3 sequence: CASSDSRGGEQYF. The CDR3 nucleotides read TGTGCCAGCAGTGACTCCCGGGGAGGCGAGCAGTACTTC.

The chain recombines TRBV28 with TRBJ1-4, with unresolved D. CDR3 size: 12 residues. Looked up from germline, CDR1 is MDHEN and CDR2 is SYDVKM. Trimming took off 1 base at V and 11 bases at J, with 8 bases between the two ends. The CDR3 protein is CASSLSVGKLFF. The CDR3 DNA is TGTGCCAGCAGTTTATCCGTGGGGAAACTGTTTTTT.

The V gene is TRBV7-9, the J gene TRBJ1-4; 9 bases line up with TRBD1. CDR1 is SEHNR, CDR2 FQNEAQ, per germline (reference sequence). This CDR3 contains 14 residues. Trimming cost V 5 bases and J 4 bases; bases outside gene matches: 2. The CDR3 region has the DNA TGTGCCAGCAGCCTGGGACAGGGTAATGAAAAACTGTTTTTT. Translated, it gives CASSLGQGNEKLFF.